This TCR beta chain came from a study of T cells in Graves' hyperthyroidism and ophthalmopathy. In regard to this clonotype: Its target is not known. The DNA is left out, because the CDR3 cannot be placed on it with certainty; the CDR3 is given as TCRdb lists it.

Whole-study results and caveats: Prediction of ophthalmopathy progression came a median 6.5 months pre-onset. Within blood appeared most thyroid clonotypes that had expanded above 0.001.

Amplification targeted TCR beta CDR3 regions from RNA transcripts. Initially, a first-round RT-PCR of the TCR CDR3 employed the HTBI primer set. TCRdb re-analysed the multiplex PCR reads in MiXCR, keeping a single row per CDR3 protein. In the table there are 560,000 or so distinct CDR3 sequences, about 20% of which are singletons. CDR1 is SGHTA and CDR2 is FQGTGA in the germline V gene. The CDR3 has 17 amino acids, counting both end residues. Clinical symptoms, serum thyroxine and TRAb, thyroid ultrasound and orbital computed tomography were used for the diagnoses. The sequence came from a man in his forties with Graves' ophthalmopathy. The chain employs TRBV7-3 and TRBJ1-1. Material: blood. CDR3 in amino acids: CASSFYICSARGTEAFF.